The subject of this entry is one T cell receptor (beta chain). Its antigen is still unknown. This specimen comes from a study of monozygotic twins with inflammatory bowel disease. Study-wide results and limits: Whereas healthy co-twins had higher TCRbeta diversity (inverse Simpson), IBD patients had lower diversity.

Nested amplification of TCRalpha and TCRbeta cDNA involved two PCRs of around 15 and 9 cycles. TCRdb reanalyzed the 5' RACE reads and collapses them to one entry per CDR3 protein, without DNA. This repertoire includes 150,000 or so distinct CDR3 sequences. From germline, CDR1 is SEHNR and CDR2 FQNEAQ (reference sequence). This CDR3 has 15 residues. Source material: blood. V usage is TRBV7-9 and J usage is TRBJ1-6; TCRdb lists TRBD1, though no DNA is available to test this call. The TCR originated in a human donor with ulcerative colitis or Crohn's disease, or a healthy co-twin of an affected twin (not recorded which). This CDR3 is CASSIPGQGNSPLHF.